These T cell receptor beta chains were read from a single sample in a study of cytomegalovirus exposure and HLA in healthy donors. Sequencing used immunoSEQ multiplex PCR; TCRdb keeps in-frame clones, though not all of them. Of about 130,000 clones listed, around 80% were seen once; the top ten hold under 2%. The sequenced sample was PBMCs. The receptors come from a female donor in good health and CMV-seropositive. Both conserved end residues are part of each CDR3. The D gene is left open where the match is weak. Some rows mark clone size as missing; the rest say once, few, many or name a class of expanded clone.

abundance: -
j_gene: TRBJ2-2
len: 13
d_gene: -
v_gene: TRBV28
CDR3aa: CASQGTATGELFF
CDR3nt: TGTGCCAGCCAGGGGACGGCCACCGGGGAGCTGTTTTTT

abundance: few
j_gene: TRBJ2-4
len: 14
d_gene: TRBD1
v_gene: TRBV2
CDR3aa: CASTGDRSKNIQYF
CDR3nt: TGTGCCAGTACAGGGGATCGGTCCAAAAACATTCAGTACTTC

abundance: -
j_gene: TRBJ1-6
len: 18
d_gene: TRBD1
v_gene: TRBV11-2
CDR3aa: CASSVQGRQSSYNSPLHF
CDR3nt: TGTGCCAGCAGCGTACAGGGGCGACAGAGCTCCTATAATTCACCCCTCCACTTT

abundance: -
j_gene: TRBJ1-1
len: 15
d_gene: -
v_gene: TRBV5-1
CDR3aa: CASSLDAGANTEAFF
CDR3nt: TGCGCCAGCAGCTTGGATGCGGGGGCTAACACTGAAGCTTTCTTT

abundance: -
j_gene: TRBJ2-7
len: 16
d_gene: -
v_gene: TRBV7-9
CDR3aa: CASSSLGWGTTYEQYF
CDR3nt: TGTGCCAGCAGCTCCCTAGGGTGGGGGACAACCTACGAGCAGTACTTC

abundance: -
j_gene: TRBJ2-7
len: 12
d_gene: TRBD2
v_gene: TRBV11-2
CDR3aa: CASRTSGYEQYF
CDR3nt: TGTGCCAGCAGGACTAGCGGCTACGAGCAGTACTTC

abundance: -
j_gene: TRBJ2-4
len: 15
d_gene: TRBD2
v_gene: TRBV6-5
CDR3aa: CATSRLAVAKNIQYF
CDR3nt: TGTGCCACCTCTCGACTAGCGGTAGCCAAAAACATTCAGTACTTC

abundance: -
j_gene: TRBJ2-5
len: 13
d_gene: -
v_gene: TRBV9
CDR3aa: CASSVGGEETQYF
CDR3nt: TGTGCCAGCAGCGTAGGGGGAGAGGAGACCCAGTACTTC

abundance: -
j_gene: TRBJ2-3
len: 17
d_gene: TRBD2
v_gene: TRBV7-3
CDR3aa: CASSPRLTSGGTDTQYF
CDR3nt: TGTGCCAGCAGCCCCCGGTTGACTAGCGGTGGCACAGATACGCAGTATTTT

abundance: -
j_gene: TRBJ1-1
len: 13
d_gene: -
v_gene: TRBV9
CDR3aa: CASSPPGGTEAFF
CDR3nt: TGTGCCAGCAGCCCGCCGGGGGGCACTGAAGCTTTCTTT

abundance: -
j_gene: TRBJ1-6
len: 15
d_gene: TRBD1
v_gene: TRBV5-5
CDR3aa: CASSSGTGTNSPLHF
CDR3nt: TGTGCCAGCAGTTCTGGGACAGGGACGAATTCACCCCTCCACTTT

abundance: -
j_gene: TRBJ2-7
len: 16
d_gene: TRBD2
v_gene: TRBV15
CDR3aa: CATSGGAGEAFGEQYF
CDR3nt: TGTGCCACCAGCGGCGGGGCGGGGGAAGCGTTTGGCGAGCAGTACTTC

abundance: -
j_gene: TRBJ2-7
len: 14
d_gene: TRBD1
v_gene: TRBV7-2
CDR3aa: CASSLDRGRGEQYF
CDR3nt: TGTGCCAGCAGCTTGGACAGGGGGCGAGGCGAGCAGTACTTC

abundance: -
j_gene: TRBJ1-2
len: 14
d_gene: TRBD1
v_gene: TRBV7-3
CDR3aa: CASSLTGTGDGYTF
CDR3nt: TGTGCCAGCAGCTTAACCGGGACAGGGGATGGCTACACCTTC

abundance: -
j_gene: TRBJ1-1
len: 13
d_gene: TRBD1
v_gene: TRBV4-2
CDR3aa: CASSDRENTEAFF
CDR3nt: TGTGCCAGCAGTGACAGGGAGAACACTGAAGCTTTCTTT

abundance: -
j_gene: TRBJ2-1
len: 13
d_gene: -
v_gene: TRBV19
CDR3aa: CASSRIGVTEQFF
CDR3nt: TGTGCCAGTAGTCGCATAGGGGTAACTGAGCAGTTCTTC

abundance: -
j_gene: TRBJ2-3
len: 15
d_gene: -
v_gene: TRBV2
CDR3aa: CASSEWAATTDTQYF
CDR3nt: TGTGCCAGCAGTGAATGGGCAGCAACTACAGATACGCAGTATTTT

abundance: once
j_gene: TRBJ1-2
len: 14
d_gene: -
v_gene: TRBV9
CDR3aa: CASSVKETREGYTF
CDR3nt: TGTGCCAGCAGCGTTAAGGAGACTCGAGAGGGCTACACCTTC

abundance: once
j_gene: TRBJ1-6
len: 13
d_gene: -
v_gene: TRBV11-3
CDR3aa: CASSLRGNSPLHF
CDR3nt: TGTGCCAGCAGCCTCAGGGGTAATTCACCCCTCCACTTT

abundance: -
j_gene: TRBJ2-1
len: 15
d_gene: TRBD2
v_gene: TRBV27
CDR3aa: CASSPRERDPPRQFF
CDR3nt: TGTGCCAGCAGTCCCAGAGAGCGGGACCCGCCTCGCCAGTTCTTC

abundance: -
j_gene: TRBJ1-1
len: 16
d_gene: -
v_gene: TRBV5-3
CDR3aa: CARSLYRDSGNTEAFF
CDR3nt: TGTGCCAGAAGCTTGTATCGGGACTCTGGGAACACTGAAGCTTTCTTT

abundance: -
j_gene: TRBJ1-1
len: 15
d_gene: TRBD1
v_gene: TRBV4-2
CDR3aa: CASSQLDRGGTEAFF
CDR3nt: TGTGCCAGCAGCCAACTGGACAGGGGTGGGACTGAAGCTTTCTTT

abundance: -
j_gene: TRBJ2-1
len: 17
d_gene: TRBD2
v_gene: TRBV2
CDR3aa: CASSEVAAGGKYNEQFF
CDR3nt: TGTGCCAGCAGTGAAGTCGCAGCGGGAGGCAAATACAATGAGCAGTTCTTC

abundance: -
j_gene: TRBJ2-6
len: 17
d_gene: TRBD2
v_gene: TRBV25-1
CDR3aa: CASSSTSGVTGANVLTF
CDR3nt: TGTGCCAGCAGCTCGACTAGCGGGGTTACTGGGGCCAACGTCCTGACTTTC

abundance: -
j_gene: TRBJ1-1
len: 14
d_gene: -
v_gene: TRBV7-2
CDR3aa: CASSLRTISTEAFF
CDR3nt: TGTGCCAGCAGCTTAAGGACAATTAGCACTGAAGCTTTCTTT

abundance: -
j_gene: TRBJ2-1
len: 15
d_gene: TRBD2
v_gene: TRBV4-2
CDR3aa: CASSQGLAGVDEQFF
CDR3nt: TGTGCCAGCAGCCAGGGACTAGCGGGAGTGGATGAGCAGTTCTTC

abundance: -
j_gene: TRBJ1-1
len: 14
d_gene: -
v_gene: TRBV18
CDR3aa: CASSPPGAQTEAFF
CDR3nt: TGTGCCAGCTCACCACCGGGGGCGCAGACTGAAGCTTTCTTT

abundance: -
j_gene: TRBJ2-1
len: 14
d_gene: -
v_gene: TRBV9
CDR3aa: CASSLGSGSHEQFF
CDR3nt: TGTGCCAGCAGCCTAGGGTCGGGTTCCCATGAGCAGTTCTTC

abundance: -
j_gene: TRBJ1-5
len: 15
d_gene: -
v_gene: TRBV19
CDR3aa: CASSIGKNSNQPQHF
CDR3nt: TGTGCCAGTAGTATCGGGAAGAATAGCAATCAGCCCCAGCATTTT